The clone carrying this T cell receptor (beta chain) was seen many times. What it binds is not known. TCRdb re-called the 5' RACE reads with MiXCR, one entry per CDR3 protein. Of 550,000 to 700,000 distinct CDR3 sequences listed, more than 9% are singletons. From germline, CDR1 is SQVTM and CDR2 ANQGSEA. Trimming removed 3 bases from V and 4 bases from J; junction bases left unmatched: 17. CDR3 length: 19 amino acids. This sample was included in a study of identical twins. Study-level points and caveats: Modelling approaches yielded underestimates of out-of-frame TCR alpha sharing between monozygotic twins.

These data are also associated with another study on yellow fever vaccine responses in identical twins.

The TCR was taken from a woman in her late teens or twenties in good health. This chain links TRBV29-1 with TRBJ2-3; 12 bases are a match to TRBD2. Sequenced material: PBMCs. The CDR3 spells CSVDGEGGLAGPGADTQYF. The CDR3 bases are TGCAGCGTTGATGGGGAGGGGGGACTAGCGGGCCCCGGGGCAGATACGCAGTATTTT.